Listed below are T cell receptor beta chains from one sample, sequenced in a study of naive and memory T cell subsets. TCRdb reprocessed the UMI-ligation and nested PCR reads via MiXCR and lists one record per CDR3 protein. The table lists some 80,000 distinct CDR3 sequences, 9% of them singletons. Sequenced input: naive CD8+ T cells from blood. These receptors all stem from a human donor in good health. Each CDR3 is given with its conserved first and last residue.

v_gene: TRBV7-9; CDR3aa: CASSLTLEETQYF
v_gene: TRBV28; CDR3aa: CASSLVEEVLLKTQYF
v_gene: TRBV29-1; CDR3aa: CSVEAGERYNEQFF
v_gene: TRBV6-1; CDR3aa: CASSPAGYEQYF
v_gene: TRBV20-1; CDR3aa: CSARARGSYEQYF
v_gene: TRBV4-1; CDR3aa: CASSPGLAGGRNEQYF
v_gene: TRBV25-1; CDR3aa: CAIAAAGKYNEQFF
v_gene: TRBV7-6; CDR3aa: CASSPEWGTQYF
v_gene: TRBV27; CDR3aa: CASSVRDRGGDTQYF
v_gene: TRBV24-1; CDR3aa: CATSDLGGGRAGNEQFF
v_gene: TRBV3-1; CDR3aa: CASSPFLGLTSGSGEQFF
v_gene: TRBV7-9; CDR3aa: CASSETGATSGANVLTF
v_gene: TRBV27; CDR3aa: CASSLSVGNYGYTF
v_gene: TRBV6-5; CDR3aa: CASSYSLTGYTEAFF
v_gene: TRBV27; CDR3aa: CASSSGRYYEQYF
v_gene: TRBV7-3; CDR3aa: CASSLGGAGETQYF
v_gene: TRBV13; CDR3aa: CASSRGARNEQFF
v_gene: TRBV14; CDR3aa: CASSQWDRGEFF
v_gene: TRBV5-1; CDR3aa: CASSFRDRGYEQYF
v_gene: TRBV15; CDR3aa: CATSMGGPGSGANVLTF
v_gene: TRBV6-5; CDR3aa: CATGLADNEQFF
v_gene: TRBV5-6; CDR3aa: CASSWDHPVEQFF